These 26 T cell receptor beta chains originate from one sample sequenced in a study of blood T cells in healthy people across ages. Alongside a J-beta primer mix, a sample-barcoded 5' primer served in a second PCR lasting about 6 to 11 cycles. TCRdb reprocessed the 5' RACE reads with MiXCR, giving one entry per CDR3 protein. The table records 1,500,000 or so distinct CDR3 sequences, 55% to 75% of them present only once. Sequencing used blood. The receptors come from a man between 18 and 35 years old in good health.

The genes are TRBV29-1 and TRBJ1-2; 8 nucleotides match TRBD1. The trim removed 5 bases at V and 8 bases at J, leaving 4 bases unmatched. The V gene's germline CDR1 is SQVTM and CDR2 ANQGSEA. The CDR3 loop spans 11 amino acids. The CDR3 region is CSVWTGRGYTF. As DNA, the CDR3 is TGCAGCGTTTGGACAGGGAGGGGCTACACCTTC.

The chain combines TRBV29-1 with TRBJ2-1; 7 positions match TRBD1. CDR3 length: 12 amino acids. V was pared by 7 bases and J by 8 bases, with 8 bases of the junction left unmatched. Germline assignment: CDR1 SQVTM and CDR2 ANQGSEA. The DNA for the CDR3 is TGCAGCGCTGAGGACAGGAGGCATGAGCAGTTCTTC. It yields the protein CSAEDRRHEQFF.

The DNA of the CDR3 is TGTGCCAGCAGCTTAGTGACGGAGGCTAATGAAAAACTGTTTTTT. Translating it yields CASSLVTEANEKLFF. The chain combines TRBV7-2 with TRBJ1-4, with D hard to call. The germline V gene has CDR1 SGHTA and CDR2 FQGNSA. The CDR3 runs 15 residues. V shed 1 base and J shed 3 bases, with 9 bases lying between them.

This clonotype came up once. The rearrangement links TRBV12-3 or TRBV12-4 to TRBJ2-7; 9 bases fit TRBD1. The CDR3 loop spans 14 amino acids. J lost 5 bases, V lost 6 bases, and 8 bases had no gene match. The CDR3 coding sequence is TGTGCCAGCAGCTCCGGGACAGGGATGGACGAGCAGTACTTC. Translation: CASSSGTGMDEQYF.

The V and J genes are TRBV6-2 or TRBV6-3 and TRBJ2-1, with a tentative D call TRBD1 (5 bases). CDR3 length: 16 amino acids. Between the trimmed V and J ends, which lost 2 bases and 9 bases, there was a span of 20 bases. The germline V gene encodes CDR1 MNHEY and CDR2 SVGEGT. The CDR3 nucleotides read TGTGCCAGCAGTTACAGGGCAGGGATGGGTTGTGTTGAGCAGTTCTTC. It is translated as CASSYRAGMGCVEQFF.

This clonotype turned up a few times. The chain recombines TRBV6-1 with TRBJ1-5; D is undetermined. Per germline, CDR1 MNHNS and CDR2 SASEGT. V shed 4 bases and J shed 2 bases, with 12 bases lying between them. The CDR3 is made up of 15 amino acids. Written as DNA, the CDR3 is TGTGCCAGCAGTGGTGGCACCGGGGGCAATCAGCCCCAGCATTTT. The encoded protein is CASSGGTGGNQPQHF.

The rearrangement uses TRBV5-1 and TRBJ2-1; 11 positions match TRBD1. The CDR3 has 13 amino acids. V was clipped by 6 bases and J by 9 bases; unmatched bases: 5. CDR1 is SGHRS, CDR2 YFSETQ, per germline. The DNA for the CDR3 is TGCGCCAGCACCGGACAGGGGGCGTTTGAGCAGTTCTTC. It yields the protein CASTGQGAFEQFF.

This rearrangement joins TRBV29-1 to TRBJ1-5, with a possible D match to TRBD1 (5 bases). The germline CDR1 and CDR2 sequences are SQVTM and ANQGSEA. The V end was cut by 4 bases, the J end by 5 bases, with 9 bases between. The CDR3 consists of 12 residues. The CDR3 nucleotides read TGCAGCGTTGTCACGGGGGATCAGCCCCAGCATTTT. Translating gives CSVVTGDQPQHF.

This chain uses TRBV20-1 with TRBJ2-7; D not resolved. The V end was cut by 3 bases, the J end by 0 bases, with 15 bases between. The CDR3 is 15 amino acids. CDR1 and CDR2 (germline): DFQATT, SNEGSKA (reference sequence). CDR3 in amino acids: CSASATGPSSYEQYF. As DNA, the CDR3 is TGCAGTGCTAGCGCCACCGGGCCTAGCTCCTACGAGCAGTACTTC.

The V gene is TRBV4-2, the J gene TRBJ2-1; 15 bases fit TRBD2. The CDR3 has 19 amino acids. The junction had 5 bases not matched to a gene; V was cut back by 2 bases and J by 0 bases. Germline CDR1 reads LGHNA; CDR2 reads YNFKEQ. CDR3 amino acids: CASSQRTSGGGSSYNEQFF. The CDR3 DNA follows: TGTGCCAGCAGCCAACGGACTAGCGGGGGGGGGAGCTCCTACAATGAGCAGTTCTTC.

The rearrangement joins TRBV27 to TRBJ2-7; D gene ambiguous. This CDR3 has 13 amino acids. Germline-derived CDR1 and CDR2 are MNHEY and SMNVEV (reference sequence). Trimming took off 5 bases at V and 2 bases at J, with 10 bases between the two ends. In nucleotides, the CDR3 is TGTGCCAGCAGTGACCACCCCACCTACGAGCAGTACTTC. Amino acids: CASSDHPTYEQYF.

The V call is TRBV27, the J call TRBJ2-1; D remains unclear. The V end was cut by 6 bases, the J end by 14 bases, with 14 bases between. This CDR3 contains 11 residues. Germline V gene lookup returns CDR1 MNHEY and CDR2 SMNVEV (reference sequence). CDR3 region: CASRYTEVEFF. CDR3 DNA: TGTGCCAGCAGATACACAGAGGTAGAGTTCTTC.

V usage is TRBV4-1 and J usage is TRBJ2-1; TRBD2 matches 14 bases. The CDR3 spans 16 residues. The junction had 4 bases not matched to a gene; V was cut back by 0 bases and J by 9 bases. The germline V gene encodes CDR1 MGHRA and CDR2 YSYEKL. This chain's CDR3 is CASSQEGLAGEGEQFF. For the CDR3, the DNA is TGCGCCAGCAGCCAAGAGGGACTAGCGGGGGAAGGTGAGCAGTTCTTC.

The V gene is TRBV7-2, the J gene TRBJ1-2; no definite D call. There are 17 residues in the CDR3. The germline V gene has CDR1 SGHTA and CDR2 FQGNSA. The V end lost 2 bases, the J end lost 1 base, and 17 bases lay between the germline ends. CDR3 loop: CASSLQFRFASNYGYTF. The DNA for the CDR3 is TGTGCCAGCAGCTTACAATTCAGATTTGCCAGTAACTATGGCTACACCTTC. Combining the CDR3 with reference TRBV7-2 and TRBJ1-2 gives the whole variable domain GAGVSQSPSNKVTEKGKDVELRCDPISGHTALYWYRQSLGQGLEFLIYFQGNSAPDKSGLPSDRFSAERTGGSVSTLTIQRTQQEDSAVYLCASSLQFRFASNYGYTFGSGTRLTVV.

The gene calls are TRBV6-6 and TRBJ1-2; TRBD1 agrees at 10 bases. The CDR3 sequence is 14 residues long. J gave up 8 bases and V 3 bases, and 6 bases lay outside the gene matches. The germline CDR1 and CDR2 sequences are MNHNY and SVGAGI (reference sequence). This CDR3 reads CASSYGTGAGGYTF. The CDR3 region has the DNA TGTGCCAGCAGTTATGGGACAGGGGCTGGGGGCTACACCTTC.

The chain has TRBV4-3 and TRBJ2-5, with D possibly being TRBD2 (6 bases). The CDR3 spans 15 residues. Germline-derived CDR1 and CDR2 are LGHNA and YSLEER. V lost 3 bases and J 2 bases, leaving 13 bases between the germline ends. CDR3 protein: CASSHRVGTQETQYF. DNA for the CDR3: TGCGCCAGCAGCCACCGCGTTGGGACTCAAGAGACCCAGTACTTC.

The V gene is TRBV6-1, the J gene TRBJ1-5; D possibly corresponds to TRBD1 (5 bases). The CDR3 length is 19 residues. Germline assignment: CDR1 MNHNS and CDR2 SASEGT. V lost 9 bases to trimming and J lost 6 bases, with 33 bases between them. The DNA for the CDR3 is TGTGCCAGAGAATTCGGGACCCAGGGCTCCTCCTTCTGCAGTCAGCCCCAGCATTTT. Translating gives CAREFGTQGSSFCSQPQHF.

This clonotype was seen a handful of times. The chain has TRBV2 and TRBJ2-3; D may be TRBD2 (5 bases). Germline CDR1 and CDR2: SNHLY and FYNNEI. Trimming took off 8 bases at V and 7 bases at J, with 13 bases between the two ends. The CDR3 consists of 12 residues. The CDR3 region is CASRRTDHTQYF. The DNA of the CDR3 is TGTGCCAGCCGTCGGACTGATCATACGCAGTATTTT.

This chain connects TRBV3-1 to TRBJ2-5, with TRBD1 identical over 8 bases. V lost 11 bases to trimming and J lost 11 bases; unmatched junction nucleotides: 16. This CDR3 has 13 amino acids. Germline CDR1 reads LGHDT; CDR2 reads YNNKEL (reference sequence). This CDR3 is CARTTGGRNEQYF. DNA for the CDR3: TGTGCCCGTACAACAGGGGGTCGCAATGAGCAGTACTTC.

This sequence joins TRBV20-1 and TRBJ1-2; D is possibly TRBD1 (6 bases). V shed 0 bases and J shed 8 bases, with 22 bases lying between them. Germline V lookup: CDR1 DFQATT, CDR2 SNEGSKA (reference sequence). CDR3 length: 16 residues. The CDR3 region has the DNA TGCAGTGCTAGAGATATGTTGGTCGGGGGCCCGATGGGCTACACCTTC. Protein product: CSARDMLVGGPMGYTF.

The DNA of the CDR3 is TGCAGTGCAACTGGACTAGCGGGTAGACACCCTAGCGCAGATACGCAGTATTTT. Translation: CSATGLAGRHPSADTQYF. This chain uses TRBV20-1 with TRBJ2-3; 11 nucleotides align to TRBD2. There are 18 residues in the CDR3. Germline V lookup: CDR1 DFQATT, CDR2 SNEGSKA (reference sequence). Trimming took 6 bases from V and 4 from J; bases not matched to a gene: 18.

As regards this clonotype: Here the CDR3 omits its conserved ending phenylalanine or tryptophan, so a read error is the likely source. The chain couples TRBV4-1 to TRBJ2-7; possibly TRBD2 for D (5 bases). V lost 3 bases and J 2 bases, leaving 11 bases between the germline ends. CDR3 length: 14 residues. The V gene's germline CDR1 is MGHRA and CDR2 YSYEKL. The CDR3 spells CASSQADYTYEQYS. The CDR3 region has the DNA TGCGCCAGCAGCCAGGCAGACTATACCTACGAGCAGTACTCC.

V is TRBV20-1 and J is TRBJ1-2; maybe TRBD1 (5 bases). This CDR3 has 12 amino acids. V was shortened by 5 bases and J by 1 base, with 8 bases between the two germline ends. Per germline, CDR1 DFQATT and CDR2 SNEGSKA (reference sequence). This CDR3 reads CSARTLNYGYTF. The CDR3 bases are TGCAGTGCTCGGACACTTAACTATGGCTACACCTTC.

V gene TRBV7-9 combines with J gene TRBJ2-5; 7 bases are a match to TRBD1. The CDR3 is 12 residues long. Germline-derived CDR1 and CDR2 are SEHNR and FQNEAQ (reference sequence). Germline trimming cut 8 bases from V and 11 bases from J; bases unmatched to any gene: 11. This CDR3 is CASRDRVCEQYF. DNA for the CDR3: TGTGCCAGCCGTGACAGGGTATGTGAGCAGTACTTC.

V gene TRBV29-1 combines with J gene TRBJ2-1; 9 nucleotides match TRBD1. This CDR3 is built from 11 residues. J gave up 7 bases and V 7 bases, and 2 bases lay outside the gene matches. The V gene's germline CDR1 is SQVTM and CDR2 ANQGSEA. This chain's CDR3 is CSEGQGNEQFF. The CDR3 DNA follows: TGCAGCGAAGGACAGGGGAATGAGCAGTTCTTC.

The chain carries TRBV11-2 and TRBJ1-2, with a weak D call TRBD1 (5 bases). The germline gives CDR1 SGHAT, CDR2 FQNNGV. Trimming shortened V by 4 bases and J by 7 bases, and 22 bases separated the two germline ends. The CDR3 spans 16 residues. The CDR3 sequence is CASSSLSGTPGSGYTF. The DNA of the CDR3 is TGTGCCAGCAGCTCCCTCTCCGGGACGCCTGGTTCTGGCTACACCTTC.